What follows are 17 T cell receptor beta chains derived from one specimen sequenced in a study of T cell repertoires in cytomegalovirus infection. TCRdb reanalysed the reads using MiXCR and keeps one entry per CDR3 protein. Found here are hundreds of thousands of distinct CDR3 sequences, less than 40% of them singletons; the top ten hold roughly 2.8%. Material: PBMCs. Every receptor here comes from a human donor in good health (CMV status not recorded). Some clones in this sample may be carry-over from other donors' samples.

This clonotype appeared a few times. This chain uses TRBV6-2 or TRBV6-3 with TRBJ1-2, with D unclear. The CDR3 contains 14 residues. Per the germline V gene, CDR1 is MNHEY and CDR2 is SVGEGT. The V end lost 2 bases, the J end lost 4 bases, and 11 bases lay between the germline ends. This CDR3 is CASSYDRVGYGYTF. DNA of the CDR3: TGTGCCAGCAGTTACGACCGCGTGGGCTATGGCTACACCTTC.

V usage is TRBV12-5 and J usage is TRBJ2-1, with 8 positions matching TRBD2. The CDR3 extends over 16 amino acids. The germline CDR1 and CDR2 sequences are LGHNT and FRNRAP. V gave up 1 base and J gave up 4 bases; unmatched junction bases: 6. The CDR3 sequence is CASGLAISGSYNEQFF. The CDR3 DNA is TGTGCTAGTGGTTTGGCTATCAGCGGGAGTTACAATGAGCAGTTCTTC.

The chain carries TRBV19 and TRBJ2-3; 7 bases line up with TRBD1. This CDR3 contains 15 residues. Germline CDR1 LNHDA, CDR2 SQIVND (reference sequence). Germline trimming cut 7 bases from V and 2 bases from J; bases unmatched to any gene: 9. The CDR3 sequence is CASTLRQGITDTQYF. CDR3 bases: TGTGCCAGTACCCTCAGACAGGGTATCACAGATACGCAGTATTTT.

The CDR3 nucleotides are TGTGCCAGCAGCGTAGGTTTCAGCAATCAGCCCCAGCATTTT. It codes for CASSVGFSNQPQHF. The chain couples TRBV9 to TRBJ1-5; unclear D gene. CDR1 and CDR2 from the germline V gene are SGDLS and YYNGEE. The CDR3 is 14 residues long. Trimming shortened V by 0 bases and J by 1 base, and 5 bases separated the two germline ends.

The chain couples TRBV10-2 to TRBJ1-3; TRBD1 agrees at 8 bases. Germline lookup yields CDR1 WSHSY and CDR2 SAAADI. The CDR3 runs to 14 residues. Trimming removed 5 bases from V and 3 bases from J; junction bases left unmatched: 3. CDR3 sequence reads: CASSPQGVGNTIYF. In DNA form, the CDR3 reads TGCGCCAGCAGTCCACAGGGGGTTGGAAACACCATATATTTT.

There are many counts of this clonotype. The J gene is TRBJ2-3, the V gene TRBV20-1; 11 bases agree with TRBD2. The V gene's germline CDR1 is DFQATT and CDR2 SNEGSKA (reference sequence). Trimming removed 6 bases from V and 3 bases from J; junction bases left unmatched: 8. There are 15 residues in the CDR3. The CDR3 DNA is TGCAGTGCGCACCAGACTAGCGGGGAAACAGATACGCAGTATTTT. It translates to CSAHQTSGETDTQYF.

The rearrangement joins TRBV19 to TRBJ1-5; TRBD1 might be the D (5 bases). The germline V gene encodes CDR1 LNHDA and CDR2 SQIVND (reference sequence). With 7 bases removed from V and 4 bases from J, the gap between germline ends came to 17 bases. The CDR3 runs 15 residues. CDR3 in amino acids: CASTPRIRANQPQHF. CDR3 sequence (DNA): TGTGCCAGTACCCCAAGGATCAGGGCGAATCAGCCCCAGCATTTT.

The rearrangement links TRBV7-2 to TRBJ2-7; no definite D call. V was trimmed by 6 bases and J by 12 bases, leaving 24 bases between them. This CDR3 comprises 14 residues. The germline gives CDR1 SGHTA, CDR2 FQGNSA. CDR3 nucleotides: TGTGCCAGCAGACTTTTGCCCAGGACGGAGAGGCTGTACTTC. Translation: CASRLLPRTERLYF.

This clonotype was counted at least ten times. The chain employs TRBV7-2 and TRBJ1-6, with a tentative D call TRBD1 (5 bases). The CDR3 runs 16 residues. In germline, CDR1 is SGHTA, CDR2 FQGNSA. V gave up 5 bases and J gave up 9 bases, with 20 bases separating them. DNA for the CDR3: TGTGCCAGCAGCCCCGGGACTCCCCGATCTGGTTCACCCCTCCACTTT. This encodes CASSPGTPRSGSPLHF.

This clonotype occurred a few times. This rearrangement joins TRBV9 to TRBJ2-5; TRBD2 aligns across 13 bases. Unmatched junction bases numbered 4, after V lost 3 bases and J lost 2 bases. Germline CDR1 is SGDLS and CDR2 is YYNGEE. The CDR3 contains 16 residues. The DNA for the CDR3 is TGTGCCAGCAGCGGGGGGGGACTAGCGGGGCAAGAGACCCAGTACTTC. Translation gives CASSGGGLAGQETQYF.

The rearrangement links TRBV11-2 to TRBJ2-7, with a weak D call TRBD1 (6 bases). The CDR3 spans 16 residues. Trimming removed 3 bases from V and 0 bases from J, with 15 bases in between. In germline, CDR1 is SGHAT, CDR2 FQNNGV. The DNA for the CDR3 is TGTGCCAGCAGCTTCTTTGGGGGCCTCGACTCCTACGAGCAGTACTTC. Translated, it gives CASSFFGGLDSYEQYF.

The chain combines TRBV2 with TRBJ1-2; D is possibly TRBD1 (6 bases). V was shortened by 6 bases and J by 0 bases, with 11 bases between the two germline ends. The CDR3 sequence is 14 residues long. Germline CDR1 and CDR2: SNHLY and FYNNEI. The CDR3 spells CASRRDTSNYGYTF. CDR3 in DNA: TGTGCCAGCAGGCGGGACACGTCTAACTATGGCTACACCTTC.

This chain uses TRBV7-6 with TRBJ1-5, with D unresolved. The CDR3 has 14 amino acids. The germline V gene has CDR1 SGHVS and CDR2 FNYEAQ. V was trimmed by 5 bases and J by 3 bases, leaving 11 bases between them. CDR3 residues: CASSGNSHNQPQHF. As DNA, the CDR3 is TGTGCCAGCAGCGGGAACTCACACAATCAGCCCCAGCATTTT.

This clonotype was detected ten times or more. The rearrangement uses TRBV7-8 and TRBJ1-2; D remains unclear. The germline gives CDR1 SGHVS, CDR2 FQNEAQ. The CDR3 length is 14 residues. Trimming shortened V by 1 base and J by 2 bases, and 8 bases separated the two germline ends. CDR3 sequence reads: CASSLGSHNYGYTF. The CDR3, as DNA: TGTGCCAGCAGCTTAGGGTCTCACAACTATGGCTACACCTTC.

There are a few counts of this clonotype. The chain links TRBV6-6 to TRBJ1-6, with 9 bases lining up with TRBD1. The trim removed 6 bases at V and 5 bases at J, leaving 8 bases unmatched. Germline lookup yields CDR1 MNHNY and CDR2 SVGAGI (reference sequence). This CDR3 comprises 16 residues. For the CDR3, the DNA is TGTGCCAGCAGGAACCTACAGGGGGCCGATAATTCACCCCTCCACTTT. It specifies CASRNLQGADNSPLHF.

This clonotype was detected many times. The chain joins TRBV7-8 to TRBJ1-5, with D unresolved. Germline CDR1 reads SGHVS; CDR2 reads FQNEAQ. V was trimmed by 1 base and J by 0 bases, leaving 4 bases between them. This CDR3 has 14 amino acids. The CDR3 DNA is TGTGCCAGCAGCTTAGAGTTTAGCAATCAGCCCCAGCATTTT. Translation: CASSLEFSNQPQHF.

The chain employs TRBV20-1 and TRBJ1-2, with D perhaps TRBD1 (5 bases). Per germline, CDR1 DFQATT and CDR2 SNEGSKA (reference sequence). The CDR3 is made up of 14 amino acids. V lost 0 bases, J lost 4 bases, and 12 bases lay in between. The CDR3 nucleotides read TGCAGTGCTAGAGATTTGCCCGGGGGCTATGGCTACACCTTC. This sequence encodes CSARDLPGGYGYTF.